This entry describes one T cell receptor beta chain. Its antigen is unknown. The V gene's germline CDR1 is SEHNR and CDR2 FQNEAQ (reference sequence). Trimming took 5 bases from V and 2 from J; bases not matched to a gene: 8. The CDR3 sequence is 16 residues long. Tumor samples were taken before definitive surgery or chemotherapy. These data originate in a study of high-grade serous ovarian cancer treatment subgroups. The study, taken as a whole, reports: Repertoire similarity ranged roughly 0.1 to 0.79 between tumors of one patient. Only CDR3 was analyzed; CDR1 and CDR2 were not.

Method: immunoSEQ multiplex PCR; TCRdb's copy keeps in-frame clones and lacks some. The sample records 30,000 to 40,000 clones, roughly three quarters being singletons. Input material: tumor tissue. The sequence derives from a human donor with high-grade serous ovarian cancer. The chain links TRBV7-9 to TRBJ2-2; 7 nucleotides line up with TRBD2. The CDR3: CASSPFPAGNTGELFF. The CDR3 DNA sequence: TGTGCCAGCAGCCCCTTTCCAGCGGGAAACACCGGGGAGCTGTTTTTT.